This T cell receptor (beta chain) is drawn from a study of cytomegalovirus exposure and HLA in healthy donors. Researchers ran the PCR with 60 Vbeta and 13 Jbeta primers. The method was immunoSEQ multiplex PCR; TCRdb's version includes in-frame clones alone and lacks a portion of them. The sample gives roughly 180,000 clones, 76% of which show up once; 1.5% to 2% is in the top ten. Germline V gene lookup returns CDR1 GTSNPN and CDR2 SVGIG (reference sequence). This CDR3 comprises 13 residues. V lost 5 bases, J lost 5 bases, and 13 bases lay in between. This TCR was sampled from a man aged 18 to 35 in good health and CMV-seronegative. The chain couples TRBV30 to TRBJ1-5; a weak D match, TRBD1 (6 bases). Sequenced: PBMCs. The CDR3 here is CAWGKDSDQPQHF. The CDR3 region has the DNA TGTGCCTGGGGGAAGGACAGTGATCAGCCCCAGCATTTT.